These 15 T cell receptor beta chains came from one sample sequenced in a study of cytomegalovirus exposure and HLA in healthy donors. Vbeta (60) and Jbeta (13) primers were used in the PCR. Repertoires were generated with immunoSEQ multiplex PCR, while TCRdb's copy carries only in-frame clones and drops some. The sample includes 100,000 to 150,000 clones, roughly 77% seen only once; the top ten take about 1.8%. The sample taken for sequencing was PBMCs. The source of these receptors is a man aged 40-50 years in good health and CMV-seronegative.

In this sample, this clone turned up once. The rearrangement joins TRBV15 to TRBJ1-1; tentative D call: TRBD1 (5 bases). V lost 0 bases and J lost 3, with 17 bases in between. Germline CDR1 and CDR2: LNHNV and YYDKDF (reference sequence). The CDR3 loop spans 17 amino acids. The CDR3 sequence: CATSRDWRDGVDTEAFF. CDR3 nucleotides: TGTGCCACCAGCAGAGATTGGAGGGACGGTGTGGACACTGAAGCTTTCTTT.

This clone was counted a single time. The chain has TRBV27 and TRBJ1-1; TRBD1 is a possible D gene (6 bases). CDR1 is MNHEY, CDR2 SMNVEV, per germline (reference sequence). The V end was cut by 5 bases, the J end by 3 bases, with 13 bases between. The CDR3 has 14 amino acids. CDR3 protein: CASSHREGYTEAFF. CDR3 coding DNA: TGTGCCAGCAGTCACAGGGAAGGGTACACTGAAGCTTTCTTT.

The V call is TRBV27, the J call TRBJ1-5; D remains unclear. The CDR3 length is 13 residues. Germline assignment: CDR1 MNHEY and CDR2 SMNVEV (reference sequence). The V gene lost 3 bases and the J gene lost 4 bases, with 7 bases spanning the gap. The DNA for the CDR3 is TGTGCCAGCAGTTTGGTAGCAAATCAGCCCCAGCATTTT. Its protein is CASSLVANQPQHF.

J is TRBJ1-1 and V is TRBV6-5; D gene unclear. The germline gives CDR1 MNHEY, CDR2 SVGAGI. The CDR3 contains 15 residues. Trimming pared 0 bases from V and 11 bases from J, leaving 19 bases between. Here the CDR3 reads CASSYSSVSPRRAFF. The CDR3 DNA follows: TGTGCCAGCAGTTACTCGTCTGTCAGCCCCCGGAGGGCTTTCTTT.

This clone occurred a few times. This chain joins TRBV6-6 and TRBJ2-3, with TRBD2 identical over 7 bases. The V gene end was trimmed by 8 bases and the J gene end by 0 bases; junction bases not matched to a gene: 8. Germline lookup yields CDR1 MNHNY and CDR2 SVGAGI (reference sequence). The CDR3 totals 15 residues. The CDR3 sequence: CASQNGLVSTDTQYF. CDR3 DNA sequence: TGTGCCAGCCAGAACGGACTAGTTAGCACAGATACGCAGTATTTT.

This rearrangement joins TRBV4-3 to TRBJ2-2; the match to TRBD1 covers 11 bases. Germline V gene data show CDR1 as LGHNA and CDR2 as YSLEER. V trimming: 4 bases; J trimming: 6 bases; junction bases outside the gene matches: 10. This CDR3 comprises 17 residues. CDR3 loop: CASSRGGQGVRAGELFF. The CDR3 DNA reads as TGCGCCAGCAGCCGAGGGGGACAGGGGGTTAGGGCCGGGGAGCTGTTTTTT.

About this clone itself: The sample carries other DNA sequences with the same CDR3. The chain has TRBV15 and TRBJ1-4; no definite D call. The CDR3 sequence is 16 residues long. Germline CDR1 and CDR2: LNHNV and YYDKDF (reference sequence). V lost 0 bases, J lost 0 bases, and 8 bases lay in between. CDR3 sequence: CATSRDRGATNEKLFF. The DNA of the CDR3 is TGTGCCACCAGCAGAGATCGCGGTGCAACTAATGAAAAACTGTTTTTT.

The chain has TRBV7-2 and TRBJ1-1; weak D call: TRBD1 (5 bases). Trimming removed 6 bases at V and 1 base at J, with 15 bases between. Looked up from germline, CDR1 is SGHTA and CDR2 is FQGNSA. This CDR3 has 15 amino acids. CDR3 sequence: CASRLRVGGNTEAFF. The DNA of the CDR3 is TGTGCCAGCAGGCTCAGGGTGGGAGGGAACACTGAAGCTTTCTTT. Complete variable domain (other parts from reference TRBV7-2 and TRBJ1-1): GAGVSQSPSNKVTEKGKDVELRCDPISGHTALYWYRQSLGQGLEFLIYFQGNSAPDKSGLPSDRFSAERTGGSVSTLTIQRTQQEDSAVYLCASRLRVGGNTEAFFGQGTRLTVV.

This clone was observed a few times. The V gene is TRBV5-1, the J gene TRBJ1-1; 7 bases line up with TRBD1. The germline V gene has CDR1 SGHRS and CDR2 YFSETQ. This CDR3 comprises 14 residues. The V segment lost 4 bases and the J segment 7 bases; nucleotides outside the gene matches: 10. The CDR3 coding sequence is TGCGCCAGCAGCCAAGTTACCGGGACAGTTGAAGCTTTCTTT. It encodes CASSQVTGTVEAFF.

The chain uses TRBV29-1 and TRBJ2-7, with 8 bases lining up with TRBD1. CDR3 length equals 15 residues. In germline, CDR1 is SQVTM, CDR2 ANQGSEA. With 3 bases clipped from V and 2 bases from J, the junction kept 9 bases outside the gene matches. DNA of the CDR3: TGCAGCGTTGAGGTGAACGGACAGGGTACCTACGAGCAGTACTTC. As protein: CSVEVNGQGTYEQYF.

The CDR3 loop reads CASSQGPGSASYNEQFF. CDR3 DNA: TGCGCCAGCAGCCAGGGGCCAGGCTCTGCGTCCTACAATGAGCAGTTCTTC. The rearrangement uses TRBV4-1 and TRBJ2-1; possibly TRBD1 for D (5 bases). Germline CDR1 reads MGHRA; CDR2 reads YSYEKL. The CDR3 consists of 17 residues. V was shortened by 3 bases and J by 1 base, with 16 bases between the two germline ends.

The V call is TRBV27, the J call TRBJ2-2, with D perhaps TRBD2 (6 bases). Trimming left V 5 bases short and J 7 bases short, with 14 bases between. CDR3 length: 14 residues. Germline CDR1 and CDR2: MNHEY and SMNVEV (reference sequence). CDR3 protein: CASSSRLVIGELFF. For the CDR3, the DNA is TGTGCCAGCAGTAGCAGACTAGTTATCGGGGAGCTGTTTTTT.

The chain is built from TRBV30 and TRBJ1-1, with 8 bases fitting TRBD1. Germline CDR1 reads GTSNPN; CDR2 reads SVGIG (reference sequence). J gave up 5 bases and V 1 base, and 6 bases lay outside the gene matches. The CDR3 length is 14 residues. The CDR3 region has the DNA TGTGCCTGGAGTGCCGGACAGGGTTGGACTGAAGCTTTCTTT. This encodes CAWSAGQGWTEAFF.

The table lists this clone with a few counts. This chain joins TRBV19 and TRBJ2-1; 9 bases map to TRBD1. Germline V gene lookup returns CDR1 LNHDA and CDR2 SQIVND (reference sequence). The CDR3 is 15 amino acids. The J segment lost 2 bases and the V segment lost 3 bases, leaving 2 bases of the junction unmatched. For the CDR3, the DNA is TGTGCCAGTAGTATCGACAGGGGGGCCTACAATGAGCAGTTCTTC. This encodes CASSIDRGAYNEQFF.

The genes are TRBV5-1 and TRBJ2-7, with TRBD1 identical over 8 bases. The CDR3 has 16 amino acids. V shed 0 bases, J shed 3 bases, and the junction held 8 bases outside the gene matches. CDR1 and CDR2 from the germline V gene are SGHRS and YFSETQ. The CDR3 loop is CASSLAMGQVGYEQYF. The CDR3 region has the DNA TGCGCCAGCAGCTTGGCCATGGGACAGGTGGGCTACGAGCAGTACTTC. The full variable domain, in which reference TRBV5-1 and TRBJ2-7 provide the parts outside the CDR3, is KAGVTQTPRYLIKTRGQQVTLSCSPISGHRSVSWYQQTPGQGLQFLFEYFSETQRNKGNFPGRFSGRQFSNSRSEMNVSTLELGDSALYLCASSLAMGQVGYEQYFGPGTRLTVT.